This TCR beta chain was recovered during a study of cytomegalovirus exposure and HLA in healthy donors. Study results and limitations: Productive status was seen about 87% or about 30% of the time for most TCR beta V segments in an earlier analysis. The authors enumerated over 150 TCR beta chains as linked to cytomegalovirus.

Germline CDR1 and CDR2: SGHTS and YDEGEE. This CDR3 contains 16 residues. V was clipped by 4 bases and J by 6 bases, with 20 bases between them. This clone was detected only once. Antigen: not known. 13 Jbeta primers and 60 Vbeta primers were used for the PCR. As handled by the study authors: Later work found approximately 87 million unique TCR beta chains, with 9 million to 13 million shared. Measured with immunoSEQ multiplex PCR; TCRdb has only the in-frame clones, and not every one. The V and J calls and the clone size are those of that table, but D and trimming were determined from the DNA. The table includes roughly 160,000 clones, approximately 80% detected once.

This receptor was identified in a boy aged 2 to 10 in good health and CMV-seronegative. Sequenced material: PBMCs. The chain couples TRBV5-8 to TRBJ1-5, with D possibly TRBD1 on 5 matching bases. The CDR3 DNA sequence: TGTGCCAGCAGCGCCGGGGGTTCGGGGTTGGTTCAGCCCCAGCATTTT. Translating gives CASSAGGSGLVQPQHF.